This T cell receptor (beta chain) was documented in a study of cytomegalovirus exposure and HLA in healthy donors. Study-wide findings and caveats: Despite most TCR sequences being rare, some public TCRs occurred in many donors. Altogether, about 160 TCR beta chains were recorded as cytomegalovirus-associated.

Looked up from germline, CDR1 is MNHEY and CDR2 is SVGAGI. This CDR3 has 14 amino acids. V lost 5 bases and J 2 bases, leaving 9 bases between the germline ends. With respect to this clone: What it recognizes is unknown.

A multiplex PCR was run with 60 Vbeta primers and 13 Jbeta primers. The repertoire was sequenced with immunoSEQ multiplex PCR; TCRdb's copy has only in-frame clones and lacks some. The data hold nearly 110,000 clones, with about 72% observed a single time. The receptor comes from a young man in good health and CMV-seronegative. The chain links TRBV6-5 to TRBJ2-2; TRBD1 is a possible D gene (5 bases). Sequenced material: PBMCs. In nucleotides, the CDR3 is TGTGCCAGCAGTGGGTGGGGCAACACCGGGGAGCTGTTTTTT. Translated: CASSGWGNTGELFF.